Included here is one TCR beta chain sequence, with context. The sample belongs to a study of blood T cell repertoires in COVID-19. On the study more broadly: The United States, Italy and Spain supplied acute and convalescent COVID-19 samples. The analysed material was cDNA or gDNA that came from T cells, B-cell-depleted T cells, or PBMCs.

TCRdb's table, derived via immunoSEQ multiplex PCR, lists solely in-frame clones and lacks some. The table lists about 300,000 clones, approximately 90% of them singletons. This CDR3 has 14 residues. The germline gives CDR1 MNHEY, CDR2 SVGAGI. Unmatched junction bases numbered 7, after V lost 7 bases and J lost 6 bases. The V gene is TRBV6-5, the J gene TRBJ2-7; 12 bases align to TRBD2. The sample comprised PBMCs or T cells enriched from blood (not recorded which). The TCR was taken from a man aged 25 to 40 who had recovered from COVID-19. The CDR3 region has the DNA TGTGCCAGCACCCCGACTAGCGGGAGCGTCGAGCAGTACTTC. This sequence encodes CASTPTSGSVEQYF.